Listed here are 16 T cell receptor beta chains from one sample, sequenced in a study of blood T cell repertoires in COVID-19. The assay was immunoSEQ multiplex PCR, and TCRdb's table has in-frame clones only and misses some. The sample includes 150,000 to 180,000 clones, 91% of them seen just once. Material for sequencing was peripheral blood. Receptor source: a man between 50 and 59 years old with acute or convalescent COVID-19.

In its sample, this clone was seen a few times. This chain joins TRBV6-5 and TRBJ2-7, with a weak D call TRBD2 (6 bases). This CDR3 is built from 12 residues. The ends were cut back, 6 bases at V and 0 bases at J, with 6 bases in the middle. The germline CDR1 and CDR2 sequences are MNHEY and SVGAGI. CDR3 sequence: CASRDYSYEQYF. The CDR3 DNA sequence: TGTGCCAGCAGGGACTACTCCTACGAGCAGTACTTC.

This rearrangement joins TRBV20-1 to TRBJ1-2; TRBD1 aligns across 9 bases. The CDR3 sequence is 11 residues long. Looked up from germline, CDR1 is DFQATT and CDR2 is SNEGSKA (reference sequence). The CDR3 spells CATGGVYGYTF. The CDR3 DNA reads TGCGCTACAGGGGGCGTCTATGGCTACACCTTC.

J is TRBJ1-5 and V is TRBV28; tentatively, D is TRBD1 (5 bases). This CDR3 contains 14 residues. The V gene's germline CDR1 is MDHEN and CDR2 SYDVKM. Trimming stripped 8 bases from V and 3 bases from J, with 14 bases between. As DNA, the CDR3 is TGTGCCAGCTTGGCAGGGCCATCCAATCAGCCCCAGCATTTT. Its translation: CASLAGPSNQPQHF.

This chain joins TRBV27 and TRBJ1-2; 7 bases are shared with TRBD1. This CDR3 contains 15 residues. The V segment lost 3 bases and the J segment 2 bases; nucleotides outside the gene matches: 6. Looked up from germline, CDR1 is MNHEY and CDR2 is SMNVEV (reference sequence). CDR3 loop: CASSFTDRANYGYTF. CDR3 coding DNA: TGTGCCAGCAGTTTTACCGACAGGGCCAACTATGGCTACACCTTC.

This chain links TRBV27 with TRBJ2-2; TRBD1 aligns across 10 bases. The J segment lost 4 bases and the V segment lost 1 base, leaving 9 bases of the junction unmatched. Per germline, CDR1 MNHEY and CDR2 SMNVEV (reference sequence). The CDR3 sequence is 18 residues long. The CDR3 sequence is CASSLYSVTGGGTGELFF. The CDR3 nucleotides read TGTGCCAGCAGTTTATACTCCGTGACAGGGGGCGGCACCGGGGAGCTGTTTTTT.

The sample holds one count of this clone. The V and J genes are TRBV28 and TRBJ1-6; the match to TRBD1 covers 9 bases. Unmatched junction bases numbered 9, after V lost 5 bases and J lost 10 bases. This CDR3 has 15 amino acids. Germline V gives CDR1 MDHEN, CDR2 SYDVKM. The CDR3 is CASSPEDRGESPLHF. DNA of the CDR3: TGTGCCAGCAGTCCAGAGGACAGGGGTGAATCACCCCTCCACTTT.

This chain joins TRBV6-5 and TRBJ1-3; D is possibly TRBD1 (6 bases). The CDR3 runs to 15 residues. Trimming stripped 5 bases from V and 2 bases from J, with 13 bases between. Germline CDR1 MNHEY, CDR2 SVGAGI. The CDR3 spells CASSRDTTPGNTIYF. CDR3 DNA sequence: TGTGCCAGCAGTAGGGACACCACACCTGGAAACACCATATATTTT.

The chain couples TRBV3-1 (or the pseudogene TRBV3-2) to TRBJ1-6; no definite D call. The V gene lost 2 bases and the J gene lost 10 bases, with 15 bases spanning the gap. The CDR3 is made up of 15 amino acids. Germline CDR1 LGHDT, CDR2 YNNKEL (reference sequence). CDR3 bases: TGTGCCAGCAGCCAATTTCCGCAGGAAAGCTCACCCCTCCACTTT. Its protein is CASSQFPQESSPLHF.

The table lists this clone with a few counts. The sample carries other DNA sequences with the same CDR3. The rearrangement joins TRBV11-1 to TRBJ2-7; D is perhaps TRBD1 (6 bases). This CDR3 comprises 12 residues. Per germline, CDR1 SGHAT and CDR2 FQDESV (reference sequence). Trimming cost V 3 bases and J 5 bases, with 8 bases left between them. The CDR3 DNA sequence: TGTGCCAGCAGCTTCAGGGGAGACGAGCAGTACTTC. Protein: CASSFRGDEQYF. Using reference TRBV11-1 and TRBJ2-7 for the parts outside the CDR3, the full variable domain is EAEVAQSPRYKITEKSQAVAFWCDPISGHATLYWYRQILGQGPELLVQFQDESVVDDSQLPKDRFSAERLKGVDSTLKIQPAELGDSAMYLCASSFRGDEQYFGPGTRLTVT.

The chain links TRBV18 to TRBJ1-5; 7 bases fit TRBD1. The CDR3 runs 15 residues. V shed 4 bases and J 7 bases; nucleotides not matched to a gene: 10. CDR1 is KGHSH and CDR2 is LQKENI in the germline V gene. The CDR3 DNA reads TGTGCCAGCTCACACGGGATAGGGGGCCGGCAGCCCCAGCATTTT. This codes for CASSHGIGGRQPQHF. The variable domain in full, completed from reference TRBV18 and TRBJ1-5, reads NAGVMQNPRHLVRRRGQEARLRCSPMKGHSHVYWYRQLPEEGLKFMVYLQKENIIDESGMPKERFSAEFPKEGPSILRIQQVVRGDSAAYFCASSHGIGGRQPQHFGDGTRLSIL.

This clone was counted between two and nine times. The chain carries TRBV4-2 and TRBJ2-2; 7 bases agree with TRBD1. This CDR3 has 16 residues. J lost 5 bases, V lost 4 bases, and 10 bases had no gene match. CDR1 is LGHNA, CDR2 YNFKEQ, per germline. CDR3 protein: CASSLRDRDFTGELFF. The CDR3 bases are TGTGCCAGCAGCCTCCGGGACAGAGACTTTACCGGGGAGCTGTTTTTT.

The V and J genes are TRBV28 and TRBJ2-1, with TRBD2 identical over 14 bases. The CDR3 has 17 residues. The trim removed 3 bases at V and 6 bases at J, leaving 7 bases unmatched. Germline lookup yields CDR1 MDHEN and CDR2 SYDVKM. CDR3 residues: CASSFPSGLAGVNEQFF. In nucleotides, the CDR3 is TGTGCCAGCAGTTTCCCCTCGGGACTAGCGGGAGTCAATGAGCAGTTCTTC.

V gene TRBV2 combines with J gene TRBJ2-7, with D possibly being TRBD1 (6 bases). The CDR3 has 11 residues. Deletions cut 6 bases from V and 7 bases from J, with 10 bases between. Germline V gene lookup returns CDR1 SNHLY and CDR2 FYNNEI. This CDR3 reads CASRTGNEQYF. In nucleotides, the CDR3 is TGTGCCAGCAGAACAGGGAATGAGCAGTACTTC.

V usage is TRBV19 and J usage is TRBJ2-7; TRBD2 agrees at 9 bases. Germline trimming cut 2 bases from V and 7 bases from J; bases unmatched to any gene: 6. The CDR3 length is 14 residues. Germline CDR1 and CDR2: LNHDA and SQIVND (reference sequence). The CDR3 loop reads CASSIIAGEMEQYF. The CDR3 bases are TGTGCCAGTAGTATAATAGCGGGAGAAATGGAGCAGTACTTC.

The V gene is TRBV15, the J gene TRBJ1-3, with a tentative D call TRBD1 (6 bases). CDR3 length: 15 amino acids. Trimming removed 1 base at V and 0 bases at J, with 7 bases between. Germline V CDR1 and CDR2: LNHNV, YYDKDF (reference sequence). As DNA, the CDR3 is TGTGCCACCAGCAGAGGGGACAACTCTGGAAACACCATATATTTT. Residues: CATSRGDNSGNTIYF.

This clone has just a few counts. The chain uses TRBV7-9 and TRBJ1-6; D unresolved. V lost 2 bases, J lost 5 bases, and 10 bases lay in between. This CDR3 contains 15 residues. Germline V gene sequence: CDR1 SEHNR, CDR2 FQNEAQ (reference sequence). This chain's CDR3 is CASSLTWADNSPLHF. The CDR3 bases are TGTGCCAGCAGCTTAACGTGGGCAGATAATTCACCCCTCCACTTT.